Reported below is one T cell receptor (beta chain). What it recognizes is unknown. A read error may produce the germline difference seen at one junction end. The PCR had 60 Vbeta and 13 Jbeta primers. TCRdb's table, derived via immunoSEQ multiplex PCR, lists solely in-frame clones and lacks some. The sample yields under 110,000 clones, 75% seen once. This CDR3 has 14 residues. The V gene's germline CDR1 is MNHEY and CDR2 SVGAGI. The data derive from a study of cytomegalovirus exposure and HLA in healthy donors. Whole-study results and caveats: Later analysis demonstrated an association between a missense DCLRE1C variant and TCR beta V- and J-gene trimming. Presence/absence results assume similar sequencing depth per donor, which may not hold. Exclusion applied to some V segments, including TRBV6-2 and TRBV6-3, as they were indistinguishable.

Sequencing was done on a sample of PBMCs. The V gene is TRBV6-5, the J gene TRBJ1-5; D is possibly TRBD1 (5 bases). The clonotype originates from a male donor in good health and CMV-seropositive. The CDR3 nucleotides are TGTGCCAGCAGCCCATTGGGGGGGAATCAGCCCCAGAATTTT. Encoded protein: CASSPLGGNQPQNF.